Listed below are T cell receptor beta chains from one sample, sequenced in a study of T cell responses to AZD1222 COVID-19 vaccine. The assay was immunoSEQ multiplex PCR, and TCRdb's table has in-frame clones only and misses some. Among 92,000 or so clones, 85% to 90% were seen once, and the ten largest hold roughly 25%. The material sequenced was peripheral blood, taken on day 0 of AZD1222 vaccination. Receptors were obtained from an adult in good health. The CDR3 runs from the conserved cysteine through the conserved F or W. The order of the fields is CDR3 DNA, CDR3 protein, V gene, clone size, D gene, J gene. A D gene is named only where the DNA matches it firmly. Size is omitted from some rows. Given values are once, few, many or a class for expanded clones.

TGTGCCAGCAGCGAGCACGGGACGCCTGGGGGGCAGTACTTC	CASSEHGTPGGQYF	TRBV9	-	-	TRBJ2-7
TGTGCCTGGAGTGTATTGGGGAAGGCAGGAGTAAGGGAATTT	CAWSVLGKAGVREF	TRBV30	-	-	TRBJ1-1
TGTGCCAGCAGCCGCGGGGGGTATGGCTACACCTTC	CASSRGGYGYTF	TRBV12-3/TRBV12-4	-	-	TRBJ1-2
TGCAGCGTTGGAGGGATCGGCTACACCTTC	CSVGGIGYTF	TRBV29-1	few	-	TRBJ1-2
TGTGCCAGCACTAGGACCAGCGGCAATCAGCCCCAGCATTTT	CASTRTSGNQPQHF	TRBV2	-	-	TRBJ1-5
TGTGCTAGCAGCTTTAAGACTAGCAGCGGTACGCAGTATTTT	CASSFKTSSGTQYF	TRBV7-7	-	TRBD2	TRBJ2-3
TGTGCCAGCAGCTCGATGGAATATGGCTACACCTTC	CASSSMEYGYTF	TRBV7-2	-	-	TRBJ1-2
TGCGCCAGCAGCTTGGGGCAGGGTAGCAATCAGCCCCAGCATTTT	CASSLGQGSNQPQHF	TRBV5-1	-	-	TRBJ1-5
TGTGCCAGCAGCCCCGGGGGGGAGAACACTGAAGCTTTCTTT	CASSPGGENTEAFF	TRBV5-4	-	-	TRBJ1-1
TGTGCCAGCAGTTGGGGGGGAGCTAATGAAAAACTGTTTTTT	CASSWGGANEKLFF	TRBV28	-	-	TRBJ1-4
TGTGCCAGCAGTTACGCGGGAAATCAGCCCCAGCATTTT	CASSYAGNQPQHF	TRBV6-5	-	-	TRBJ1-5
TGTGCCAGCAGCCCCGGACTAAGAGAGCAGTACTTC	CASSPGLREQYF	TRBV3-1/TRBV3-2	once	-	TRBJ2-7
TGTGCCAGCAGTTACGGTAGGGAAAGGGAGAAGAATTCACCCCTCCACTTT	CASSYGREREKNSPLHF	TRBV6-2/TRBV6-3	-	-	TRBJ1-6
TGTGCCAGCAGTCGAGATCAGCCCCAGCATTTT	CASSRDQPQHF	TRBV28	-	-	TRBJ1-5
TGTGCCAGCGGGAGAGGTGGGGAGACCCAGTACTTC	CASGRGGETQYF	TRBV2	once	-	TRBJ2-5
TGTGCCAGCAGTTACCGGGGACAGGGTTATTCACCCCTCCACTTT	CASSYRGQGYSPLHF	TRBV6-5	-	TRBD1	TRBJ1-6
TGTGCCAGCAGCTCCGGGAGGGCAGGGGAGTTCTTC	CASSSGRAGEFF	TRBV2	-	TRBD2	TRBJ2-1
TGTGCCAGCAGCGATACAGGGGGAGTAGGATCCGAGCAGTACTTC	CASSDTGGVGSEQYF	TRBV21-1	-	-	TRBJ2-7
TGTGCCACCAGTGATAACCGGGACAGGGGCGTCGAAGAGCAGTTCTTC	CATSDNRDRGVEEQFF	TRBV24-1	-	TRBD1	TRBJ2-1